Listed below are T cell receptor beta chains from one sample, sequenced in a study of persistence of HIV-infected CD4 T cells. TCRdb's table, derived via immunoSEQ multiplex PCR, lists solely in-frame clones and lacks some. The data contain about 36,000 clones, roughly 80% of them singletons. The antigens these receptors bind are not known. Sample: cultured CD4+ T cells from PBMCs, taken from a patient who received antiretroviral therapy. The source of these receptors is an adult with HIV. The donor label of this sample is uncertain. Each CDR3 is given with its conserved first and last residue. Each record gives: J gene, D gene, V gene, clone size, CDR3 DNA, CDR3 protein. D genes are given only for firm matches. Not every row has a clone size; where given, it reads once, few, many or a size class.

TRBJ1-2 | - | TRBV5-4 | few | TGTGCCAGCAGCTTAGACAGCGTGACGGGTGGCTACACCTTC | CASSLDSVTGGYTF
TRBJ1-6 | - | TRBV28 | - | TGTGCCAGCAGAGGGACTCCAGGCCTTAGCTATAATTCACCCCTCCACTTT | CASRGTPGLSYNSPLHF
TRBJ1-2 | TRBD1 | TRBV2 | - | TGTGCCAGCAGTGTAGCGGGACAGGGGTCCTATGGCTACACCTTC | CASSVAGQGSYGYTF
TRBJ1-1 | - | TRBV10-1 | few | TGCGCCAGCAGTAGGGGCGTGAACACTGAAGCTTTCTTT | CASSRGVNTEAFF
TRBJ2-1 | TRBD1 | TRBV7-3 | - | TGTGCCAGCAGCTCAGAGGGGGCGCGGAATGAGCAGTTCTTC | CASSSEGARNEQFF
TRBJ1-5 | TRBD1 | TRBV6-5 | - | TGTGCCAGCGGATGGGACAGGGGGCCAAATCAGCCCCAGCATTTT | CASGWDRGPNQPQHF
TRBJ1-2 | - | TRBV27 | - | TGTGCCAGCAGTTTATCCCGACAGTTTGGCTACACCTTC | CASSLSRQFGYTF
TRBJ1-5 | TRBD1 | TRBV6-5 | - | TGTGCCAGCATCGGGACAGGGTATCAGCCCCAGCATTTT | CASIGTGYQPQHF
TRBJ2-1 | - | TRBV24-1 | once | TGTGCCACCAGTGATTCAAGGGGCAGCACCATCTACAATGAGCAGTTCTTC | CATSDSRGSTIYNEQFF
TRBJ1-5 | - | TRBV19 | few | TGTGCCAGTAGTATAGGGCAGGGGAGGCGTAGCAATCAGCCCCAGCATTTT | CASSIGQGRRSNQPQHF
TRBJ2-3 | TRBD1 | TRBV10-3 | - | TGTGCCATCAGTGAGGGGACCGGGACAGGTGCCACAGATACGCAGTATTTT | CAISEGTGTGATDTQYF
TRBJ2-1 | TRBD2 | TRBV5-4 | once | TGTGCCAGCGGGTCCGAGGGAGCGGGGGCCTCCTACAATGAGCAGTTCTTC | CASGSEGAGASYNEQFF
TRBJ2-7 | - | TRBV27 | - | TGTGCCAGCAGCCACAGGTCTCGACGCGAGCAGTACTTC | CASSHRSRREQYF
TRBJ2-1 | TRBD2 | TRBV28 | - | TGTGCCAGCAGTCCCGGGCTAGCGGGGGGCGATGAGCAGTTCTTC | CASSPGLAGGDEQFF
TRBJ2-7 | - | TRBV12-3/TRBV12-4 | - | TGTGCCAGCAGTCCCCCGGGGGCTGGAGAGCAGTACTTC | CASSPPGAGEQYF
TRBJ1-6 | - | TRBV18 | - | TGTGCCAGCTCACCATCGGGGAATAATTCACCCCTCCACTTT | CASSPSGNNSPLHF
TRBJ1-1 | TRBD1 | TRBV3-1/TRBV3-2 | - | TGTGCCAGCAGCCAATCCAGGGGGAGTACTGAAGCTTTCTTT | CASSQSRGSTEAFF
TRBJ2-7 | - | TRBV9 | - | TGTGCCAGCAGCGCAGAGCTGGGACACATCTACGAGCAGTACTTC | CASSAELGHIYEQYF
TRBJ2-7 | TRBD1 | TRBV15 | - | TGTGCCACCAGCAACCTCCCGGGACAGGGTGGCGAGCAGTACTTC | CATSNLPGQGGEQYF
TRBJ2-2 | - | TRBV3-1/TRBV3-2 | few | TGTGCTTCTCAAGGGGGTTCGAACACCGGGGAGCTGTTTTTT | CASQGGSNTGELFF
TRBJ2-5 | - | TRBV5-1 | - | TGCGCCAGCAGCTTGCGGCCCCAAGAGACCCAGTACTTC | CASSLRPQETQYF
TRBJ2-1 | TRBD2 | TRBV7-3 | - | TGTGCCAGCAGCCCTAATGGTGCGGGGGGGTACAATGAGCAGTTCTTC | CASSPNGAGGYNEQFF
TRBJ1-1 | - | TRBV14 | - | TGTGCCAGCAGCCCGACCAGAACGGAGAACACTGAAGCTTTCTTT | CASSPTRTENTEAFF
TRBJ1-1 | - | TRBV20-1 | - | TGCAGTGCTAGTGGCAGGCTGAACACTGAAGCTTTCTTT | CSASGRLNTEAFF
TRBJ1-5 | - | TRBV3-1/TRBV3-2 | - | TGTGCCAGCAGTCTAAACACGGGTTTTCAGCCCCAGCATTTT | CASSLNTGFQPQHF
TRBJ2-3 | - | TRBV11-3 | - | TGTGCCAGCAGCTTAGGGACGGGTTTCACAGATACGCAGTATTTT | CASSLGTGFTDTQYF
TRBJ1-1 | TRBD1 | TRBV28 | once | TGTGCCAGCAGTAGCCCGGGGACAGGAGTTGCGAACACTGAAGCTTTCTTT | CASSSPGTGVANTEAFF
TRBJ1-1 | TRBD1 | TRBV14 | - | TGTGCCAGCAGGGCCACGGGACAGGGGACTGAAGCTTTCTTT | CASRATGQGTEAFF
TRBJ2-7 | - | TRBV6-6 | - | TGTGCCAGCAGTCCTCGGGGGCGACTCGAGCAGTACTTC | CASSPRGRLEQYF
TRBJ2-5 | TRBD2 | TRBV6-1 | once | TGTGCCAGCAGTGAACTCGGCGGGGGGGCAGAGACCCAGTACTTC | CASSELGGGAETQYF
TRBJ2-5 | TRBD1 | TRBV24-1 | once | TGTGCCACCAGTGAACCTGGACAGGGGGCGAAGACCCAGTACTTC | CATSEPGQGAKTQYF
TRBJ1-5 | - | TRBV5-1 | - | TGCGCCAGCAGCTGGGACAGCAATCAGCCCCAGCATTTT | CASSWDSNQPQHF
TRBJ1-3 | - | TRBV5-4 | - | TGTGCCAGCAGCAAACAGGGAACCGGAAACACCATATATTTT | CASSKQGTGNTIYF
TRBJ1-1 | - | TRBV13 | - | TGTGCCAGCAGCCCACGCCGGAACACTGAAGCTTTCTTT | CASSPRRNTEAFF
TRBJ1-3 | - | TRBV4-2 | few | TGTGCCAGCAGCCAAGAAGGCAGCCTCTCTGGAAACACCATATATTTT | CASSQEGSLSGNTIYF
TRBJ2-1 | - | TRBV18 | - | TGTGCCAGCTCACCACCGGCACCGAACAATGAGCAGTTCTTC | CASSPPAPNNEQFF
TRBJ1-4 | - | TRBV5-1 | - | TGCGCCAGCAGCTTGTCAGGGACAACTAATGAAAAACTGTTTTTT | CASSLSGTTNEKLFF
TRBJ1-1 | TRBD1 | TRBV5-1 | - | TGCGCCAGCAGCTCCCCGGGGGACAGGGGGTCCACTGAAGCTTTCTTT | CASSSPGDRGSTEAFF
TRBJ2-1 | TRBD2 | TRBV2 | - | TGTGCCAGCACCGAGCGGGGGGGCTACAATGAGCAGTTCTTC | CASTERGGYNEQFF
TRBJ2-1 | TRBD2 | TRBV5-1 | - | TGCGCCAGCAGCTTGTACGGGGGGGCCCCCTACGATGAGCAGTTCTTC | CASSLYGGAPYDEQFF
TRBJ2-1 | - | TRBV6-5 | - | TGTGCCAGCAGTAGGGGGAACCCCTACAATGAGCAGTTCTTC | CASSRGNPYNEQFF
TRBJ1-1 | - | TRBV4-2 | - | TGTGCCAGCAGCCCCCGGGTCGACAGCAACACTGAAGCTTTCTTT | CASSPRVDSNTEAFF
TRBJ1-5 | - | TRBV28 | - | TGTGCCAGCAGTTTAGAGGTCCAGCCCCAGCATTTT | CASSLEVQPQHF
TRBJ2-3 | TRBD1 | TRBV9 | - | TGTGCCAGCAGCGTAGGAGGCACAGGGGAGAGCAAGCAGTATTTT | CASSVGGTGESKQYF
TRBJ1-5 | - | TRBV28 | - | TGTGCCTCAGCCGGGGGGGCAAGCAATCAGCCCCAGCATTTT | CASAGGASNQPQHF
TRBJ2-5 | - | TRBV12-5 | - | TGTGCTAGTGGTTTGGTACACGGATCTCAAGAGACCCAGTACTTC | CASGLVHGSQETQYF
TRBJ2-7 | - | TRBV3-1/TRBV3-2 | - | TGTGCCAGCAGCCAAGGGTCGGGACCCAGCTCCTACGAGCAGTACTTC | CASSQGSGPSSYEQYF
TRBJ2-4 | TRBD1 | TRBV10-3 | once | TGTGCCATCAGTGAGAGGGACAGGGTTCAGTACTTC | CAISERDRVQYF
TRBJ1-2 | - | TRBV6-5 | once | TGTGCCAGCAGAACGGGCGGCTTTTACTATGGCTACACCTTC | CASRTGGFYYGYTF